There are a few counts of the clone carrying this TCR beta chain. Its matching antigen is unknown. The sample is drawn from a study of Graves' ophthalmopathy and Graves' hyperthyroidism. The authors enrolled newly diagnosed hyperthyroidism patients aged 18 to 65 with under 2 months' duration. Using RNA transcripts, the TCR beta CDR3 regions were amplified. First-round RT-PCR relied on HTBI primers, and a second-round multiplex PCR came next. TCRdb fed the multiplex PCR reads into MiXCR, producing one record per CDR3 protein. The data show about 1.2 million distinct CDR3 sequences, with approximately 35% seen just once and 11% held by the top ten. CDR1 SGDLS and CDR2 YYNGEE come from the germline V gene. Trimming took off 3 bases at V and 2 bases at J, with 15 bases between the two ends. There are 15 residues in the CDR3. The study's findings and limits: Blood also carried most expanded thyroid clonotypes exceeding 0.001 frequency.

Sequences were obtained from peripheral blood or thyroid tissue (not recorded which). This receptor was identified in an adult man with Graves' hyperthyroidism. The gene calls are TRBV9 and TRBJ2-7; a possible D gene is TRBD1 (8 bases). In DNA, the CDR3 is TGTGCCAGCAGCGGCACAGGGGGGGGCCCCTACGAGCAGTACTTC. The encoded protein is CASSGTGGGPYEQYF.